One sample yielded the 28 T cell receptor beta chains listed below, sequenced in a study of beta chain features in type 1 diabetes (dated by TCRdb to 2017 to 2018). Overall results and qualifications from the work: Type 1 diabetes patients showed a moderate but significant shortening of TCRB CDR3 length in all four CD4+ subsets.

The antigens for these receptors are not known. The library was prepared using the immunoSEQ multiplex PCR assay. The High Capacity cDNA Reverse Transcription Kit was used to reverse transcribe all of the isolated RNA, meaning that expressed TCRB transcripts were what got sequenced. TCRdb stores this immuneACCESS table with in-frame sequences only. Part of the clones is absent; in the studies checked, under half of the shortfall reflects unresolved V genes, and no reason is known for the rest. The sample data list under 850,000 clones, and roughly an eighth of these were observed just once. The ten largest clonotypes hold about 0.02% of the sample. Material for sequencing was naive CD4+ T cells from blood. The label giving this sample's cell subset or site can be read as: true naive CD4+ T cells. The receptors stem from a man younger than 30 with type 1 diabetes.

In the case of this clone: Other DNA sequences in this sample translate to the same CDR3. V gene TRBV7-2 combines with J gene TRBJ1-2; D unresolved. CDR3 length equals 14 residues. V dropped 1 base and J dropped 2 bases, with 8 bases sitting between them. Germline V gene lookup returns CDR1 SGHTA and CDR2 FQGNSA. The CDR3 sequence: CASSLGPGNYGYTF. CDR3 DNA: TGTGCCAGCAGCTTAGGGCCGGGAAACTATGGCTACACCTTC.

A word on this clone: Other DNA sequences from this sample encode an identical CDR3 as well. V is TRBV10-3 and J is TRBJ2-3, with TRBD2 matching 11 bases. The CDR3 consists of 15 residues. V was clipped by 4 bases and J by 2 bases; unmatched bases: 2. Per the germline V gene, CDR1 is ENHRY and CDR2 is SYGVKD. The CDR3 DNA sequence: TGTGCCATCAGTGGACTAGCGGGGCCCACAGATACGCAGTATTTT. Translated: CAISGLAGPTDTQYF.

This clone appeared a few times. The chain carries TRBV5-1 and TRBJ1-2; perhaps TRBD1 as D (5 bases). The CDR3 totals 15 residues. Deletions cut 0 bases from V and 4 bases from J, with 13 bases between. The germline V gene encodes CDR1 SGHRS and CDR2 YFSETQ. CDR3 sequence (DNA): TGCGCCAGCAGCTTGGGGCAGGGCGCCGTCTATGGCTACACCTTC. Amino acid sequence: CASSLGQGAVYGYTF.

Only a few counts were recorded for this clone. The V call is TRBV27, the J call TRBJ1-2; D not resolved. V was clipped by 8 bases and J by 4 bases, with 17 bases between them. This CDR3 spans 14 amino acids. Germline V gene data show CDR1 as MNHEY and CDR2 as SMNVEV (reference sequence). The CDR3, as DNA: TGTGCCAGCGGAGCCTCTTTCCTTGCCTATGGCTACACCTTC. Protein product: CASGASFLAYGYTF.

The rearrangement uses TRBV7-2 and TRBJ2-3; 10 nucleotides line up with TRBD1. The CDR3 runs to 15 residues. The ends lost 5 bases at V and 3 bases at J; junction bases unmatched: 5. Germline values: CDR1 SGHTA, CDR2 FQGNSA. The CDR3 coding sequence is TGTGCCAGCAGCCCGCGGACAGGGGGGACAGATACGCAGTATTTT. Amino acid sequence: CASSPRTGGTDTQYF.

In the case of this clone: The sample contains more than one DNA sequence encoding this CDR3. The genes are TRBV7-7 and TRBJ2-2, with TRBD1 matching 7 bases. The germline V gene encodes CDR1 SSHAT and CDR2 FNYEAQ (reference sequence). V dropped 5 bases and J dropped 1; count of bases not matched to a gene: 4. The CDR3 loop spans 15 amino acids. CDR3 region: CASSPRTGNTGELFF. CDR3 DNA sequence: TGTGCCAGCAGCCCGCGGACAGGGAACACCGGGGAGCTGTTTTTT.

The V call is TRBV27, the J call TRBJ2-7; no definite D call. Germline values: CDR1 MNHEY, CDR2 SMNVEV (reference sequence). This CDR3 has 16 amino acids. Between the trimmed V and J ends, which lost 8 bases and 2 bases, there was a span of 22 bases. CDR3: CASFTSFGLPPYEQYF. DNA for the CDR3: TGTGCCAGCTTCACGAGTTTCGGTCTTCCCCCCTACGAGCAGTACTTC.

CDR3 sequence reads: CAWSTGQRVTYGYTF. CDR3 DNA: TGTGCCTGGAGTACGGGACAGAGAGTTACCTATGGCTACACCTTC. The J gene is TRBJ1-2, the V gene TRBV30, with 7 positions matching TRBD1. This CDR3 comprises 15 residues. The V and J ends lost 2 bases and 4 bases, in that order; junction bases with no gene match: 10. Germline CDR1 reads GTSNPN; CDR2 reads SVGIG (reference sequence).

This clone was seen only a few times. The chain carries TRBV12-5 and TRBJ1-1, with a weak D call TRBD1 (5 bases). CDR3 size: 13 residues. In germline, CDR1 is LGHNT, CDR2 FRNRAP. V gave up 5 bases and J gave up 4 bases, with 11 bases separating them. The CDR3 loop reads CASGKGFGTEAFF. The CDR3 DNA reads TGTGCTAGTGGTAAGGGGTTCGGCACTGAAGCTTTCTTT.

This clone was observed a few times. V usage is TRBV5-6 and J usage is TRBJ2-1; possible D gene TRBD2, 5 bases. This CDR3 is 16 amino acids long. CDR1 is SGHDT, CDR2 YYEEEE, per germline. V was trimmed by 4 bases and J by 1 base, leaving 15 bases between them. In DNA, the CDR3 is TGTGCCAGCAGCCTTATGCGGGTCCAGTCCTACAATGAGCAGTTCTTC. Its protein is CASSLMRVQSYNEQFF.

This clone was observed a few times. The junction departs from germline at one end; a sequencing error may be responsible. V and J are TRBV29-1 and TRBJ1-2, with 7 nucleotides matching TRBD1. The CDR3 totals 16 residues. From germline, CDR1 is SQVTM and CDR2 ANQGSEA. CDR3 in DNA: TGCAGCGGTGAAGGCCTGGGCGGCAGGGGGAACTATGGCTACACCTTC. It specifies CSGEGLGGRGNYGYTF.

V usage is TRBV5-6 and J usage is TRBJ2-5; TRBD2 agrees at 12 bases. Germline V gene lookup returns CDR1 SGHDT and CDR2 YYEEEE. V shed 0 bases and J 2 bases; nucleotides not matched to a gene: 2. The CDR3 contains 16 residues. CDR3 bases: TGTGCCAGCAGCTTGGTCCTAGCGGGGGGGCAAGAGACCCAGTACTTC. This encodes CASSLVLAGGQETQYF.

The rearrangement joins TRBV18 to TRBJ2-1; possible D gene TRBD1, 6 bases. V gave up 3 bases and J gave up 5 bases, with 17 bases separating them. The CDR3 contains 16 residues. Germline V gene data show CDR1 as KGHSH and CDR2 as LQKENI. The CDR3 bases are TGTGCCAGCTCACCGTCCCGACAGGCGACCGACAATGAGCAGTTCTTC. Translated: CASSPSRQATDNEQFF. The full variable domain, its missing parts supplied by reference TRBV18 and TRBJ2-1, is NAGVMQNPRHLVRRRGQEARLRCSPMKGHSHVYWYRQLPEEGLKFMVYLQKENIIDESGMPKERFSAEFPKEGPSILRIQQVVRGDSAAYFCASSPSRQATDNEQFFGPGTRLTVL.

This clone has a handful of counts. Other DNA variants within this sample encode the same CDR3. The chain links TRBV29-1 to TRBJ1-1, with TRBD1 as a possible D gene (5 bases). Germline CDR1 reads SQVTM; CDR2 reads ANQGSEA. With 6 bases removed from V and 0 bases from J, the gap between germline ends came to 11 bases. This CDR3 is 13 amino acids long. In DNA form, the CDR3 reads TGCAGCGTCGAGGGGCGGATGAACACTGAAGCTTTCTTT. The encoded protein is CSVEGRMNTEAFF. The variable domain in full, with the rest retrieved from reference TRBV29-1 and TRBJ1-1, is SAVISQKPSRDICQRGTSLTIQCQVDSQVTMMFWYRQQPGQSLTLIATANQGSEATYESGFVIDKFPISRPNLTFSTLTVSNMSPEDSSIYLCSVEGRMNTEAFFGQGTRLTVV.

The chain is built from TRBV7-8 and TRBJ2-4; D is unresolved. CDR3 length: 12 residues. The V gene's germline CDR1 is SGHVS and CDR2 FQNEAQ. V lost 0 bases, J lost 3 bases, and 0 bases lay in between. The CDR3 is CASSLAKNIQYF. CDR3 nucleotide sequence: TGTGCCAGCAGCTTAGCCAAAAACATTCAGTACTTC.

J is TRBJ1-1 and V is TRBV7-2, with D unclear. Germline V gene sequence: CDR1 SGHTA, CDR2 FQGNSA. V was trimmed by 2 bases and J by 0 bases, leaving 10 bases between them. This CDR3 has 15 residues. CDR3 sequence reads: CASSLNAALNTEAFF. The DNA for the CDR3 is TGTGCCAGCAGCTTAAACGCAGCCTTGAACACTGAAGCTTTCTTT. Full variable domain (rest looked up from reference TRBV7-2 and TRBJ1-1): GAGVSQSPSNKVTEKGKDVELRCDPISGHTALYWYRQSLGQGLEFLIYFQGNSAPDKSGLPSDRFSAERTGGSVSTLTIQRTQQEDSAVYLCASSLNAALNTEAFFGQGTRLTVV.

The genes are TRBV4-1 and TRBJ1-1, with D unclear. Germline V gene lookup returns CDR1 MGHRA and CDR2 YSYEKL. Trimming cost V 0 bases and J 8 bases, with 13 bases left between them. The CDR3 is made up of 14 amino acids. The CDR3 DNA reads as TGCGCCAGCAGCCAAGATCGGCTGTCGGGCGAAGCTTTCTTT. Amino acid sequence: CASSQDRLSGEAFF.

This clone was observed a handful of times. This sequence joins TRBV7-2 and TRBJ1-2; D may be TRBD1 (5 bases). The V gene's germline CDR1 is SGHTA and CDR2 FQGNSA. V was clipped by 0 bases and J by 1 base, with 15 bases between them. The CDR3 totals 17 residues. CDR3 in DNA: TGTGCCAGCAGCTTAGCGTCGATGGGACTCCTTAACTATGGCTACACCTTC. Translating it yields CASSLASMGLLNYGYTF.

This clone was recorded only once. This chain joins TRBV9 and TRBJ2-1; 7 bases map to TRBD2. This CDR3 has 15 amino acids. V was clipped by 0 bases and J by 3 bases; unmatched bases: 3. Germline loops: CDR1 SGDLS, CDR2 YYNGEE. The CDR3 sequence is CASSVASGLYNEQFF. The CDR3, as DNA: TGTGCCAGCAGCGTAGCTAGCGGACTCTACAATGAGCAGTTCTTC.

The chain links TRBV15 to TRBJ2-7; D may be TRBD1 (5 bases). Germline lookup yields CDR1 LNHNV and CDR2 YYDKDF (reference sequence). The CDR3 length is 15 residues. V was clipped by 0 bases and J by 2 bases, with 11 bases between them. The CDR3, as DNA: TGTGCCACCAGCAGAGATTCGACAGCCACCTACGAGCAGTACTTC. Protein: CATSRDSTATYEQYF.

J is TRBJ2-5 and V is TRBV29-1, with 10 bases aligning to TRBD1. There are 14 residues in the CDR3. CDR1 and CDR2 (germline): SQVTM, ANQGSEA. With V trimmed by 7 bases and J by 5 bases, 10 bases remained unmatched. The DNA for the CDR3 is TGCAGCGCCCGGGACAGGGGAAGAGGGGAGACCCAGTACTTC. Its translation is CSARDRGRGETQYF.

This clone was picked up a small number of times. CDR3 residues: CASSLLASKNEQFF. The CDR3 DNA reads as TGTGCCAGCAGTTTATTGGCTAGCAAAAATGAGCAGTTCTTC. V usage is TRBV27 and J usage is TRBJ2-1; D may be TRBD2 (5 bases). This CDR3 spans 14 amino acids. Germline V gene lookup returns CDR1 MNHEY and CDR2 SMNVEV (reference sequence). Trimming removed 1 base at V and 7 bases at J, with 11 bases between.

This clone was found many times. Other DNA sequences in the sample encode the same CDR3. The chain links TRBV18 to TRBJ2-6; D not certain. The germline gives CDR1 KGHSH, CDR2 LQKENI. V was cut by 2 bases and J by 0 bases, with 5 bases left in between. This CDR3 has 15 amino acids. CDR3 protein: CASSPSSSGANVLTF. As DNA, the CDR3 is TGTGCCAGCTCACCAAGTAGCTCTGGGGCCAACGTCCTGACTTTC. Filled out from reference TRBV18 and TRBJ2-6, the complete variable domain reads NAGVMQNPRHLVRRRGQEARLRCSPMKGHSHVYWYRQLPEEGLKFMVYLQKENIIDESGMPKERFSAEFPKEGPSILRIQQVVRGDSAAYFCASSPSSSGANVLTFGAGSRLTVL.

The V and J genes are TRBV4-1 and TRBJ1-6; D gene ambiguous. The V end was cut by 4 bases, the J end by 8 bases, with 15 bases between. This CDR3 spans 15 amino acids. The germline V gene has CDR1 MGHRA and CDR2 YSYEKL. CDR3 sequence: CASSPPGREDSPLHF. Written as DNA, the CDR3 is TGCGCCAGCAGCCCCCCGGGAAGGGAGGATTCACCCCTCCACTTT.

The CDR3 DNA reads TGTGCCTTCCGACAGGGGGTTGGTGAAAAACTGTTTTTT. Residues: CAFRQGVGEKLFF. The J gene is TRBJ1-4, the V gene TRBV30; 9 nucleotides agree with TRBD1. After removal of 7 bases from V and 7 bases from J, the junction contained 7 bases not matched to a gene. Looked up from germline, CDR1 is GTSNPN and CDR2 is SVGIG (reference sequence). This CDR3 region has 13 residues.

The CDR3 sequence: CAWIKHSGARVAFF. The CDR3 nucleotides read TGTGCCTGGATTAAACACTCGGGGGCCCGTGTCGCTTTCTTT. The chain couples TRBV30 to TRBJ1-1, with a weak D call TRBD1 (6 bases). There are 14 residues in the CDR3. V was cut by 4 bases and J by 11 bases, with 23 bases left in between. Germline loops: CDR1 GTSNPN, CDR2 SVGIG (reference sequence).

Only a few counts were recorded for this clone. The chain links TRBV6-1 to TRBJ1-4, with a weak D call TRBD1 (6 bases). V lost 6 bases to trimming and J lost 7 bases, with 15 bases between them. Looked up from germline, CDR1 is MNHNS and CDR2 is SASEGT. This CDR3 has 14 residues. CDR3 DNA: TGTGCCAGCAGCCAACAGGGTGTCGGTGAAAAACTGTTTTTT. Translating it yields CASSQQGVGEKLFF.

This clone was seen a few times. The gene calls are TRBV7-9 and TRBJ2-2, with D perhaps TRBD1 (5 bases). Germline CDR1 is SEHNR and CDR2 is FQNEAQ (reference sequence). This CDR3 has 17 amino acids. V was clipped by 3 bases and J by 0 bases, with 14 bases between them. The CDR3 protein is CASSLGPGKPNTGELFF. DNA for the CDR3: TGTGCCAGCAGCTTGGGTCCAGGGAAACCGAACACCGGGGAGCTGTTTTTT. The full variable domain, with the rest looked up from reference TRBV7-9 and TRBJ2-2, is DTGVSQNPRHKITKRGQNVTFRCDPISEHNRLYWYRQTLGQGPEFLTYFQNEAQLEKSRLLSDRFSAERPKGSFSTLEIQRTEQGDSAMYLCASSLGPGKPNTGELFFGEGSRLTVL.